This T cell receptor (beta chain) was identified in a study of T cells in Graves' hyperthyroidism and ophthalmopathy. Points from the study as a whole: Ophthalmopathy got predicted by the model a median about six months before its onset.

On the basis of clinical symptoms, serum thyroxine and TRAb, thyroid ultrasound and orbital computed tomography, diagnoses were made. RNA transcripts served as the template for amplifying TCR beta CDR3 regions. Initially, a first-round RT-PCR of the TCR CDR3 employed the HTBI primer set. TCRdb re-called the multiplex PCR reads with MiXCR, one entry per CDR3 protein. Seen here are some 500,000 distinct CDR3 sequences, approximately 24% observed once, and the top ten hold about 11%. Deletions cut 4 bases from V and 8 bases from J, with 15 bases between. Germline assignment: CDR1 SGHRS and CDR2 YFSETQ. The CDR3 has 13 amino acids. As to this clonotype: Antigen: not known.

Input material: blood. The clonotype originates from a woman aged 25-40 years with Graves' ophthalmopathy. The V gene is TRBV5-1, the J gene TRBJ1-2, with D unclear. The CDR3 here is CASSAENRDGYTF. CDR3 sequence (DNA): TGCGCCAGCAGCGCAGAAAACAGAGACGGCTACACCTTC.